These T cell receptor beta chains were read from a single sample in a study of blood T cell repertoires in COVID-19. TCRdb's table, derived via immunoSEQ multiplex PCR, lists solely in-frame clones and lacks some. The sample has 140,000 to 150,000 clones, roughly 90% seen once. Material: PBMCs or T cells enriched from blood (not recorded which). The receptors here all came from a man in his fifties or sixties who had recovered from COVID-19. Each CDR3 is given with its conserved first and last residue. The order of the fields is D gene, clone size, V gene, J gene, CDR3 protein, CDR3 DNA. A D gene is named only where the DNA matches it firmly. The size entry is marked missing in some rows and otherwise reads once, few, many or a size class.

d_gene: NA; abundance: NA; v_gene: TRBV7-9; j_gene: TRBJ1-1; CDR3aa: CASSSGVYTEAFF; CDR3nt: TGTGCCAGCAGCTCCGGGGTCTACACTGAAGCTTTCTTT
d_gene: NA; abundance: NA; v_gene: TRBV7-8; j_gene: TRBJ2-3; CDR3aa: CASSKLPSTDTQYF; CDR3nt: TGTGCCAGCAGCAAACTTCCTAGCACAGATACGCAGTATTTT
d_gene: NA; abundance: NA; v_gene: TRBV5-4; j_gene: TRBJ2-7; CDR3aa: CASSLAGGRSYEQYF; CDR3nt: TGTGCCAGCAGCTTGGCCGGAGGGCGATCCTACGAGCAGTACTTC
d_gene: NA; abundance: NA; v_gene: TRBV7-5; j_gene: TRBJ1-4; CDR3aa: CARSPSRRTRSATNEKLFF; CDR3nt: TGTGCCAGAAGCCCCTCGAGAAGGACTAGAAGCGCAACTAATGAAAAACTGTTTTTT
d_gene: NA; abundance: few; v_gene: TRBV6-5; j_gene: TRBJ1-5; CDR3aa: CASSPTGSNQPQHF; CDR3nt: TGTGCCAGCAGTCCGACAGGTAGCAATCAGCCCCAGCATTTT
d_gene: NA; abundance: NA; v_gene: TRBV2; j_gene: TRBJ1-2; CDR3aa: CASSDRVVIPLYGYTF; CDR3nt: TGTGCCAGCAGTGATCGTGTAGTTATTCCACTATATGGCTACACCTTC
d_gene: TRBD1; abundance: NA; v_gene: TRBV25-1; j_gene: TRBJ2-5; CDR3aa: CASRGGTGNQETQYF; CDR3nt: TGTGCCAGCAGGGGTGGGACAGGGAATCAAGAGACCCAGTACTTC
d_gene: TRBD1; abundance: NA; v_gene: TRBV20-1; j_gene: TRBJ1-6; CDR3aa: CSASFGAGGPNSPLHF; CDR3nt: TGCAGTGCTAGTTTTGGTGCAGGGGGGCCCAATTCACCCCTCCACTTT
d_gene: NA; abundance: NA; v_gene: TRBV7-2; j_gene: TRBJ1-2; CDR3aa: CASSLVVGRREGYGYTF; CDR3nt: TGTGCCAGCAGCTTGGTAGTTGGTAGGCGGGAGGGCTATGGCTACACCTTC
d_gene: NA; abundance: NA; v_gene: TRBV5-1; j_gene: TRBJ1-4; CDR3aa: CASSFGQNEKLFF; CDR3nt: TGCGCCAGCAGCTTTGGACAGAATGAAAAACTGTTTTTT
d_gene: NA; abundance: NA; v_gene: TRBV19; j_gene: TRBJ2-1; CDR3aa: CASRKGDKSNEQFF; CDR3nt: TGTGCCAGTAGGAAAGGGGACAAATCGAATGAGCAGTTCTTC
d_gene: NA; abundance: NA; v_gene: TRBV3-1/TRBV3-2; j_gene: TRBJ2-2; CDR3aa: CASSPWRSTGELFF; CDR3nt: TGTGCCAGCAGCCCCTGGCGGTCCACCGGGGAGCTGTTTTTT
d_gene: NA; abundance: NA; v_gene: TRBV7-2; j_gene: TRBJ1-2; CDR3aa: CASSPGTRYGYTF; CDR3nt: TGTGCCAGCAGCCCCGGGACACGCTATGGCTACACCTTC
d_gene: NA; abundance: NA; v_gene: TRBV5-1; j_gene: TRBJ2-3; CDR3aa: CASRRDSTDTQYF; CDR3nt: TGCGCCAGCAGACGGGACTCAACAGATACGCAGTATTTT
d_gene: NA; abundance: NA; v_gene: TRBV6-1; j_gene: TRBJ1-2; CDR3aa: CASSGPLGKGMKSYGYTF; CDR3nt: TGTGCCAGCAGTGGGCCCCTGGGGAAGGGGATGAAATCCTATGGCTACACCTTC
d_gene: TRBD2; abundance: NA; v_gene: TRBV18; j_gene: TRBJ2-7; CDR3aa: CASSPQGNSGSYEQYF; CDR3nt: TGTGCCAGCTCACCACAGGGGAATAGCGGGAGCTACGAGCAGTACTTC
d_gene: NA; abundance: NA; v_gene: TRBV7-2; j_gene: TRBJ1-5; CDR3aa: CASSRGAGNSNQPQHF; CDR3nt: TGTGCCAGCAGCCGGGGGGCAGGGAATAGCAATCAGCCCCAGCATTTT
d_gene: TRBD1; abundance: NA; v_gene: TRBV5-4; j_gene: TRBJ1-6; CDR3aa: CASSRSRDRNSPLHF; CDR3nt: TGTGCCAGCAGCCGCTCCCGGGACAGGAATTCACCCCTCCACTTT
d_gene: NA; abundance: NA; v_gene: TRBV5-1; j_gene: TRBJ2-1; CDR3aa: CASSQVGARNEQFF; CDR3nt: TGCGCCAGCAGCCAAGTTGGGGCTCGCAATGAGCAGTTCTTC
d_gene: TRBD1; abundance: few; v_gene: TRBV7-8; j_gene: TRBJ2-7; CDR3aa: CASSLEGQLPYEQYF; CDR3nt: TGTGCCAGCAGCTTAGAGGGACAGCTCCCCTACGAGCAGTACTTC
d_gene: NA; abundance: NA; v_gene: TRBV5-4; j_gene: TRBJ1-1; CDR3aa: CASSSGNPEAFF; CDR3nt: TGTGCCAGCAGTTCGGGGAACCCTGAAGCTTTCTTT
d_gene: NA; abundance: NA; v_gene: TRBV12-5; j_gene: TRBJ1-2; CDR3aa: CASGRGSGTFGYTF; CDR3nt: TGTGCTAGTGGCCGGGGGAGTGGGACGTTTGGCTACACCTTC
d_gene: TRBD2; abundance: NA; v_gene: TRBV5-1; j_gene: TRBJ2-2; CDR3aa: CASSLAASGRGGGELFF; CDR3nt: TGCGCCAGCAGCTTGGCGGCTAGCGGGAGAGGTGGCGGGGAGCTGTTTTTT
d_gene: NA; abundance: NA; v_gene: TRBV7-2; j_gene: TRBJ1-2; CDR3aa: CASTLNPSTGHYGYTF; CDR3nt: TGTGCCAGCACCCTCAATCCCTCGACAGGTCACTATGGCTACACCTTC
d_gene: TRBD2; abundance: once; v_gene: TRBV19; j_gene: TRBJ2-5; CDR3aa: CASSSWTSGSGETQYF; CDR3nt: TGTGCCAGTAGTTCATGGACTAGCGGGAGTGGCGAGACCCAGTACTTC
d_gene: NA; abundance: NA; v_gene: TRBV6-5; j_gene: TRBJ1-6; CDR3aa: CASSKNRDSPLHF; CDR3nt: TGTGCCAGCAGCAAGAACAGGGATTCACCCCTCCACTTT
d_gene: TRBD1; abundance: NA; v_gene: TRBV6-2/TRBV6-3; j_gene: TRBJ1-1; CDR3aa: CASSNHRGRRTEAFF; CDR3nt: TGTGCCAGCAGTAACCACAGGGGGCGTCGGACTGAAGCTTTCTTT
d_gene: NA; abundance: NA; v_gene: TRBV19; j_gene: TRBJ1-2; CDR3aa: CASSITGLQGYGYTF; CDR3nt: TGTGCCAGTAGTATTACAGGGCTCCAGGGCTATGGCTACACCTTC
d_gene: NA; abundance: NA; v_gene: TRBV5-1; j_gene: TRBJ2-2; CDR3aa: CASTAYDTGELFF; CDR3nt: TGCGCCAGCACCGCGTATGACACCGGGGAGCTGTTTTTT
d_gene: NA; abundance: NA; v_gene: TRBV3-1/TRBV3-2; j_gene: TRBJ1-5; CDR3aa: CASSRDTQGQPQHF; CDR3nt: TGTGCCAGCAGCCGAGACACCCAGGGACAGCCCCAGCATTTT
d_gene: NA; abundance: NA; v_gene: TRBV14; j_gene: TRBJ1-2; CDR3aa: CASSPIWTDSLAF; CDR3nt: TGTGCCAGCAGCCCCATATGGACAGATTCCTTGGCCTTC
d_gene: TRBD2; abundance: NA; v_gene: TRBV7-3; j_gene: TRBJ2-3; CDR3aa: CASRSGVTDTQYF; CDR3nt: TGTGCCAGCAGGAGCGGGGTCACAGATACGCAGTATTTT
d_gene: TRBD1; abundance: NA; v_gene: TRBV19; j_gene: TRBJ1-2; CDR3aa: CASSPSDREKGYTF; CDR3nt: TGTGCCAGTAGTCCCTCGGACAGGGAAAAAGGCTACACCTTC
d_gene: NA; abundance: NA; v_gene: TRBV15; j_gene: TRBJ1-5; CDR3aa: CATSRVEGGVNQPQHF; CDR3nt: TGTGCCACCAGCAGAGTTGAAGGAGGTGTGAATCAGCCCCAGCATTTT
d_gene: NA; abundance: NA; v_gene: TRBV4-3; j_gene: TRBJ1-1; CDR3aa: CASSHRELNTEAFF; CDR3nt: TGCGCCAGCAGCCACAGGGAACTGAACACTGAAGCTTTCTTT
d_gene: TRBD2; abundance: NA; v_gene: TRBV7-2; j_gene: TRBJ2-1; CDR3aa: CASSLATSGSVVNEQFF; CDR3nt: TGTGCCAGCAGCTTAGCCACTAGCGGGAGTGTGGTCAATGAGCAGTTCTTC
d_gene: TRBD1; abundance: NA; v_gene: TRBV28; j_gene: TRBJ1-4; CDR3aa: CASSSDRAPEKLFF; CDR3nt: TGTGCCAGCAGTTCGGACAGGGCCCCGGAAAAACTGTTTTTT
d_gene: TRBD1; abundance: NA; v_gene: TRBV6-6; j_gene: TRBJ1-1; CDR3aa: CASSWRQGNTEAFF; CDR3nt: TGTGCCAGCAGTTGGCGACAGGGGAACACTGAAGCTTTCTTT
d_gene: TRBD2; abundance: NA; v_gene: TRBV5-4; j_gene: TRBJ2-5; CDR3aa: CASSSTSGGPWETQYF; CDR3nt: TGTGCCAGCAGCTCGACTAGCGGGGGGCCATGGGAGACCCAGTACTTC
d_gene: NA; abundance: NA; v_gene: TRBV19; j_gene: TRBJ1-1; CDR3aa: CAGGGDSTEAFF; CDR3nt: TGTGCCGGAGGAGGGGATTCGACTGAAGCTTTCTTT
d_gene: NA; abundance: NA; v_gene: TRBV5-5; j_gene: TRBJ1-3; CDR3aa: CASSLALRFSGNTIYF; CDR3nt: TGTGCCAGCAGCTTGGCCCTTCGTTTCTCTGGAAACACCATATATTTT
d_gene: TRBD2; abundance: NA; v_gene: TRBV28; j_gene: TRBJ2-3; CDR3aa: CASSSWTSGRREQYF; CDR3nt: TGTGCCAGCAGTTCCTGGACTAGCGGGAGGCGGGAGCAGTATTTT
d_gene: TRBD1; abundance: NA; v_gene: TRBV24-1; j_gene: TRBJ2-2; CDR3aa: CATSDPTGGAHTGELFF; CDR3nt: TGTGCCACCAGTGACCCCACAGGGGGCGCTCACACCGGGGAGCTGTTTTTT
d_gene: TRBD1; abundance: NA; v_gene: TRBV14; j_gene: TRBJ2-7; CDR3aa: CASSPNPGQGVYEQYF; CDR3nt: TGTGCCAGCAGCCCGAACCCGGGACAGGGTGTCTACGAGCAGTACTTC
d_gene: NA; abundance: NA; v_gene: TRBV2; j_gene: TRBJ1-6; CDR3aa: CASSDWENSPLHF; CDR3nt: TGTGCCAGCAGTGATTGGGAGAATTCACCCCTCCACTTT
d_gene: NA; abundance: NA; v_gene: TRBV7-2; j_gene: TRBJ1-2; CDR3aa: CASSLGFGGYTF; CDR3nt: TGTGCCAGCAGCTTAGGGTTCGGGGGCTACACCTTC
d_gene: TRBD1; abundance: NA; v_gene: TRBV4-2; j_gene: TRBJ1-5; CDR3aa: CASSPTGGAGQPQHF; CDR3nt: TGTGCCAGCAGCCCTACAGGGGGCGCCGGACAGCCCCAGCATTTT